The present entry profiles one TCR beta chain with its context. Both CD45RO+ cells and CCR7-negative CD45RA+ TemRA cells were combined to make up CD8 memory. These data belong to a study of shared clonotypes between healthy human individuals. Germline CDR1 and CDR2: SQVTM and ANQGSEA. The CDR3 is 11 residues long. V gave up 3 bases and J gave up 15 bases, with 15 bases separating them. The method was immunoSEQ multiplex PCR; TCRdb's version includes in-frame clones alone and lacks a portion of them. The sample contains approximately 400,000 clones, approximately 97% of which appear only once. The sample comprised memory CD8+ T cells sorted from blood. The sample's subset: CD45RO+ cells pooled with CCR7-negative TemRA cells. The V call is TRBV29-1, the J call TRBJ2-1; D tentatively fits TRBD1 or TRBD2 (5 bases each). This TCR came from a man between 25 and 39 years old in good health. CDR3: CSVETGIQGFF. CDR3 sequence (DNA): TGCAGCGTTGAGACCGGGATCCAGGGGTTCTTC.